The entry below gives a single T cell receptor beta chain sequence along with its context. Its antigen is undetermined. The data belong to a study of vaccination and CD4 T cells after COVID-19. Study information: Overlapping SARS-CoV-2, HCoV-NL63, HCoV-OC43 and HCoV-229E spike peptides were used to stimulate cells.

Treatment: roughly 11-day PBMC culture with coronavirus spike peptide pools or control peptides (ViraFEST assay). An unexposed donor provided the CD4+ T cells, which were collected before the COVID-19 pandemic (2011-2018). On days 3 and 7, half the medium was swapped for fresh IL-2-containing medium. The Oncomine TCR Beta short-read assay was applied to DNA of cultured CD4+ T cells. MiXCR, run by TCRdb on the PCR reads, gives a single entry per CDR3 protein. The sample includes some 4,400 distinct CDR3 sequences, 50% to 60% of them seen just once. The receptor's source is a human donor in good health. Sequencing used CD4+ T cells from blood, cultured in vitro.

Here the CDR3 DNA reads TGTGCCAGCAGTTCATCCCGGGACAGGGGGCGAGATTCCTATGGCTACACCTTC. Its translation is CASSSSRDRGRDSYGYTF. The chain carries TRBV12-3 or TRBV12-4 and TRBJ1-2; 12 nucleotides align to TRBD1. The J segment lost 4 bases and the V segment lost 4 bases, leaving 13 bases of the junction unmatched. CDR3 size: 18 residues.